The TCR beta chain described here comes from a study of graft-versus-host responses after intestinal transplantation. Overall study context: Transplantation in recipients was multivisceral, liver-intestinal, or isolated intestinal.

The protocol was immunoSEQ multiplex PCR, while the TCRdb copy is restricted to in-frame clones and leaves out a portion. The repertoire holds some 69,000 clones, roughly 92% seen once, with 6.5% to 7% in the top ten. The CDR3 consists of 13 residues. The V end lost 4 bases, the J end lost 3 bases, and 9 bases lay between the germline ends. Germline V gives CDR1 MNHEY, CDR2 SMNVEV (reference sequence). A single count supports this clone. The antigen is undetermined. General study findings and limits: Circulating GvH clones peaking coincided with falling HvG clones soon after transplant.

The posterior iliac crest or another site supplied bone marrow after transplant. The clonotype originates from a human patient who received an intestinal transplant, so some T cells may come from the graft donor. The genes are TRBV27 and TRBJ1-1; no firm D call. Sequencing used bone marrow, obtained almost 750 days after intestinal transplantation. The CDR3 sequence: CASSSTPYTEAFF. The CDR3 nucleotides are TGTGCCAGCAGTTCAACTCCTTACACTGAAGCTTTCTTT.